This TCR beta chain was identified in a study of spatial heterogeneity in lung cancer. Study-wide results and limits: The appearance of ubiquitous expanded tumor TCRs in blood was greater at resection than follow-up.

One entry per CDR3 protein, called by TCRdb with MiXCR from the 5' RACE reads. Seen here are about 8,600 distinct CDR3 sequences, 3.5% to 5.5% observed once, and the top ten hold around 29%. Indicated time point: sample taken at primary tumor resection. Sequencing covered unsorted whole RNA taken from tumor, nontumor lung or frozen PBMC. There were 65 or so donors, all of them untreated patients with early-stage non-small cell lung cancer. This clonotype was seen at least ten times. What it binds is not known. For a library built for alpha chains, this beta chain is a stray read; little rests on its size. The length of the CDR3 is 13 residues. The V and J ends lost 8 bases and 5 bases, in that order; junction bases with no gene match: 1.

Source: PBMCs, taken at surgery. The receptor comes from a male donor with early-stage non-small cell lung cancer. V is TRBV12-3 or TRBV12-4 and J is TRBJ2-1; 12 positions agree with TRBD2. This CDR3 reads CASGLAGNNEQFF. The DNA of the CDR3 is TGTGCCAGCGGACTAGCGGGGAACAATGAGCAGTTCTTC.